These 22 T cell receptor beta chains were sequenced from one sample in a study of CXCR3-negative and CXCR3-positive naive CD8 T cells (dated by TCRdb to the late 2010s). Sequencer: NextSeq 550. The Human TCR Profiling Kit (MiLaboratory) was used to make UMI-labeled 5' RACE TRB cDNA libraries. With the reads reprocessed by TCRdb, a single entry stands for each CDR3 protein sequence and no DNA is reported. The table kept for this sample lists 40,000 to 45,000 distinct CDR3 sequences. Around 1.9% of the sample belongs to the ten largest clones. Sequencing used naive CXCR3- CD8+ T cells from blood. In light of the paper, this sample's cell subset or site label describes: CD45RO-CCR7+CD27+CD95- naive CD8+ T cells lacking CXCR3 (TNR3-). Every receptor here comes from a human donor in good health. Some clones in this sample may be carry-over from other donors' samples.

The chain's CDR3 is CASTSGTETYEQYF. The chain has TRBV2 and TRBJ2-7; TCRdb reports TRBD1, a call that lacks DNA to check it against. This CDR3 is 14 amino acids long. Germline loops: CDR1 SNHLY, CDR2 FYNNEI.

The chain carries TRBV20-1 and TRBJ2-1; TCRdb lists TRBD2, though no DNA is available to test this call. Per the germline V gene, CDR1 is DFQATT and CDR2 is SNEGSKA (reference sequence). The CDR3 sequence is 14 residues long. CDR3: CSARRREYGNEQFF.

The J gene is TRBJ2-5, the V gene TRBV29-1; TCRdb's D call, TRBD2, is unchecked because there is no DNA. Germline lookup yields CDR1 SQVTM and CDR2 ANQGSEA. CDR3 length: 15 residues. This CDR3 is CSARTDLSGQETQYF.

The chain is built from TRBV12-3 or TRBV12-4 and TRBJ2-1; the TCRdb call, TRBD2, lacks DNA for checking. The CDR3 length is 16 residues. The CDR3 here is CASSLLAAGEVNEQFF.

This rearrangement joins TRBV28 to TRBJ2-1; TCRdb returns TRBD2, unconfirmable since there is no DNA. CDR3 size: 13 residues. Germline V gives CDR1 MDHEN, CDR2 SYDVKM. The CDR3 protein is CASNRGDYNEQFF.

The rearrangement uses TRBV6-6 and TRBJ1-2. Germline assignment: CDR1 MNHNY and CDR2 SVGAGI (reference sequence). CDR3 length: 13 amino acids. CDR3 protein: CASTIDSNYGYTF.

The V call is TRBV7-7, the J call TRBJ2-7; the D gene TCRdb calls, TRBD1, cannot be checked with no DNA. The germline V gene encodes CDR1 SSHAT and CDR2 FNYEAQ (reference sequence). CDR3 length: 14 amino acids. CDR3 amino acids: CASSLSTGAYEQYF.

The chain employs TRBV6-5 and TRBJ2-1; the D call from TCRdb, TRBD2, cannot be confirmed without DNA. Germline V CDR1 and CDR2: MNHEY, SVGAGI. The CDR3 loop spans 19 amino acids. CDR3 sequence reads: CASSFRTSGGLEAYNEQFF.

V and J are TRBV20-1 and TRBJ2-7; there is no DNA to check the TCRdb D call of TRBD1. The germline gives CDR1 DFQATT, CDR2 SNEGSKA (reference sequence). The CDR3 contains 15 residues. The CDR3 protein is CSAGETTGLSYEQYF.

J is TRBJ1-3 and V is TRBV29-1. The CDR3 loop spans 11 amino acids. Germline-derived CDR1 and CDR2 are SQVTM and ANQGSEA. CDR3 amino acids: CSVTGADTIYF.

This rearrangement joins TRBV7-2 to TRBJ1-2; lacking DNA, the TRBD1 call made by TCRdb goes unchecked. The CDR3 runs to 15 residues. Germline V CDR1 and CDR2: SGHTA, FQGNSA. This CDR3 reads CASSLWDRANYGYTF.

The chain carries TRBV7-8 and TRBJ2-3; absent DNA, TCRdb's TRBD1 call cannot be checked. CDR1 is SGHVS, CDR2 FQNEAQ, per germline. This CDR3 contains 13 residues. The CDR3 region is CASSLSRGDTQYF.

The chain joins TRBV6-2 or TRBV6-3 to TRBJ2-7; TCRdb's D call, TRBD1, is unchecked because there is no DNA. The CDR3 runs 13 residues. Looked up from germline, CDR1 is MNHEY and CDR2 is SVGEGT. The CDR3 is CASVTGEPYEQYF.

The V and J genes are TRBV23-1 and TRBJ2-3; no DNA is available, so the TRBD1 call from TCRdb remains unchecked. TRBV23-1 is placed among ORFs of uncertain function. The CDR3 contains 16 residues. Here the CDR3 reads CASSQGQGVSTDTQYF.

The J gene is TRBJ1-1, the V gene TRBV10-3; TCRdb designates TRBD1, a call that cannot be tested without DNA. This CDR3 spans 14 amino acids. Germline V gene lookup returns CDR1 ENHRY and CDR2 SYGVKD. CDR3 amino acids: CAISDGTDPTEAFF.

J is TRBJ2-1 and V is TRBV6-1; TCRdb's D call of TRBD2 is untestable without DNA. Germline V CDR1 and CDR2: MNHNS, SASEGT. This CDR3 spans 16 amino acids. The CDR3: CASSEMGVAGGHEQFF.

This sequence joins TRBV7-2 and TRBJ2-1; no DNA is available, so the TRBD2 call from TCRdb remains unchecked. There are 17 residues in the CDR3. Germline V gene lookup returns CDR1 SGHTA and CDR2 FQGNSA. CDR3: CASSLGPGLAEYNEQFF.

The genes are TRBV6-5 and TRBJ2-5. The CDR3 length is 12 residues. The germline V gene encodes CDR1 MNHEY and CDR2 SVGAGI. This CDR3 is CASNIPGETQYF.

The J gene is TRBJ1-1, the V gene TRBV5-1; the TRBD1 assignment by TCRdb is unverifiable without DNA. The CDR3 contains 14 residues. Looked up from germline, CDR1 is SGHRS and CDR2 is YFSETQ. The CDR3 spells CASSLEGGSTEAFF.

V usage is TRBV7-8 and J usage is TRBJ2-1; TCRdb picks TRBD1, but there is no DNA to check that call. CDR3 size: 14 residues. Germline assignment: CDR1 SGHVS and CDR2 FQNEAQ. Here the CDR3 reads CASTDRVRIDEQFF.

The chain has TRBV11-3 and TRBJ2-7; TCRdb gives TRBD1 as the D gene, but with no DNA this cannot be confirmed. CDR1 is SGHNT, CDR2 YENEEA, per germline. There are 15 residues in the CDR3. CDR3: CASSLTGTPWNEQYF.

The CDR3 sequence: CASSLMSGIGAGNTIYF. The chain recombines TRBV5-1 with TRBJ1-3. Per germline, CDR1 SGHRS and CDR2 YFSETQ. The CDR3 extends over 17 amino acids.